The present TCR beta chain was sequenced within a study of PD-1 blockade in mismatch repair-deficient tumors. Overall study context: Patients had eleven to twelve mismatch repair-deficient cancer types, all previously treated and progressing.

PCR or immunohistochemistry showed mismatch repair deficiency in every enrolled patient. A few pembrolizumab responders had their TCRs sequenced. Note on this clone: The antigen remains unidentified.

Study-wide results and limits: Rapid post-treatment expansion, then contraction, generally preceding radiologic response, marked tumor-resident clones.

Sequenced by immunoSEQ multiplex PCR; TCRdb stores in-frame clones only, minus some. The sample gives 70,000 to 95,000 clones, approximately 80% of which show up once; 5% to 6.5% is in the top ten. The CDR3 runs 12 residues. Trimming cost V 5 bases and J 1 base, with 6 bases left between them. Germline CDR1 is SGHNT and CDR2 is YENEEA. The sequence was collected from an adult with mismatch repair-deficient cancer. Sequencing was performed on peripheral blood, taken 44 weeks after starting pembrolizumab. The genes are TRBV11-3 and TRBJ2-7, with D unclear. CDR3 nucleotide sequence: TGTGCCAGCAGCATGGGTTCCTACGAGCAGTACTTC. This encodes CASSMGSYEQYF.